This T cell receptor beta chain was found in a study of blood T cell repertoires in COVID-19. The germline V gene has CDR1 SNHLY and CDR2 FYNNEI. CDR3 length equals 17 residues. After removal of 5 bases from V and 5 bases from J, the junction contained 16 bases not matched to a gene. Enrolled through a virtual design, the participants were between about 18 and 100 years of age and came from 24 US areas. Study processing details: Amplification from reference gene primers served as the basis for estimated nucleated cell counts. Sequencing was performed with immunoSEQ multiplex PCR; in TCRdb, only in-frame clones are kept and a portion is missing. The DNA was the basis for D and trimming; V, J and clone size are from that table. The sample has over 200,000 clones; 81% are singletons.

Material for sequencing was PBMCs or T cells enriched from blood (not recorded which). This chain links TRBV2 with TRBJ2-5; 8 positions match TRBD2. This clonotype was obtained from a woman between 45 and 65 years old with acute COVID-19. The CDR3 reads CASSTARGAGAGETQYF. The CDR3 DNA sequence: TGTGCCAGCAGTACAGCCCGGGGAGCGGGGGCGGGGGAGACCCAGTACTTC.